This record looks at one T cell receptor beta chain sequence and its context. Its antigen is not identified. For repertoire sequencing, the TCR beta CDR3 regions were amplified from RNA transcripts. RT-PCR in the first round used HTBI primers; a second-round multiplex PCR followed. A single record per CDR3 protein comes from TCRdb applying MiXCR to the multiplex PCR reads. The table has hundreds of thousands of distinct CDR3 sequences, 20% to 25% seen once. The CDR3 extends over 15 amino acids. Losses at the gene ends were 7 bases for V and 5 bases for J; bases not matched to a gene: 9. Germline lookup yields CDR1 MNHEY and CDR2 SMNVEV (reference sequence). The entry originates in a study of Graves' ophthalmopathy and Graves' hyperthyroidism. The study's findings and limits: A roughly 80% specificity and roughly 90% sensitivity were achieved by a 13-signature model that separated ophthalmopathy from stable hyperthyroidism.

PBMCs were obtained from 10 ml of fresh peripheral blood. The chain is built from TRBV27 and TRBJ2-2; TRBD2 aligns across 8 bases. This receptor was obtained from a woman aged 18-30 years with stable Graves' hyperthyroidism. The specimen sequenced was peripheral blood. CDR3 nucleotide sequence: TGTGCCAGCACCCCTGGCGGGGGGCGTACCGGGGAGCTGTTTTTT. Translation gives CASTPGGGRTGELFF.